This T cell receptor beta chain stems from a study of T cell changes during pregnancy in multiple sclerosis. Sequencing used immunoSEQ multiplex PCR; TCRdb keeps in-frame clones, though not all of them. The sample yields tens of thousands of clones, 75% to 95% seen once. The CDR3 totals 14 residues. Germline-derived CDR1 and CDR2 are KGHSH and LQKENI. Unmatched junction bases numbered 9, after V lost 5 bases and J lost 8 bases. The sequence was collected from a female donor in good health, enrolled as a control in a pregnancy study. The sequenced sample was CD4+ T cells from peripheral blood mononuclear cells, obtained after pregnancy. The chain uses TRBV18 and TRBJ2-1, with TRBD2 identical over 7 bases. The CDR3 DNA reads as TGTGCCAGCTCAGGGCTAGCGGTGGGGGATGAGCAGTTCTTC. Translated: CASSGLAVGDEQFF.